The clone carrying this TCR beta chain was observed many times. The data originate from a study of blood T cells in healthy people across ages. For the second PCR, which ran for about 7 to 12 cycles, a sample-barcoded 5' primer and a J-beta primer mix were used. A single record per CDR3 protein comes from TCRdb applying MiXCR to the 5' RACE reads. The data show 650,000 to 1,000,000 distinct CDR3 sequences, under 40% seen once. The CDR3 extends over 15 amino acids. The junction had 9 bases not matched to a gene; V was cut back by 5 bases and J by 2 bases. In germline, CDR1 is SQVTM, CDR2 ANQGSEA. The TCR comes from a man between 18 and 29 years old in good health. The chain joins TRBV29-1 to TRBJ2-5; TRBD1 aligns across 9 bases. Sequencing was performed on blood. CDR3 residues: CSVPGQGGQQETQYF. In DNA, the CDR3 is TGCAGCGTTCCGGGACAGGGAGGACAACAAGAGACCCAGTACTTC.